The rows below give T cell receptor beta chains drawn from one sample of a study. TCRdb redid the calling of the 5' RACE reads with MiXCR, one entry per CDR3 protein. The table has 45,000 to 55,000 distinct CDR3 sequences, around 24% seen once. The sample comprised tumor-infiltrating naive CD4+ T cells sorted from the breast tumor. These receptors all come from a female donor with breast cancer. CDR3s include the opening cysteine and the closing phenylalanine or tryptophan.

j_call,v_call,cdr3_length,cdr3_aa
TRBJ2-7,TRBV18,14,CASSEVYATREQYF
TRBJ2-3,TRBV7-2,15,CASSPNGGGTDTQYF
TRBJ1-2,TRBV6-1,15,CASSSGTGLNYGYTF
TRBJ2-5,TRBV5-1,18,CASSLRGLAGGGRETQYF
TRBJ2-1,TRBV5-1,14,CATRSSLGYNEQFF
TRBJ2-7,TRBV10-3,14,CAISEGQGTYEQYF
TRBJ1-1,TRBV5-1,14,CASREGTGNTEAFF
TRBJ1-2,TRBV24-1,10,CATPRGGYTF
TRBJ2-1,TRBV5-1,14,CASSLETTYNEQFF
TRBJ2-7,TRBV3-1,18,CASSHTGTSGSPTYEQYF
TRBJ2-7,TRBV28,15,CASSLASGGSYEQYF
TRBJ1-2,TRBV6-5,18,CASSYSVNILGHEGGYTF
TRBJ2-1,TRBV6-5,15,CAGSYSGSSYNEQFF
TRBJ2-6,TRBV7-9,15,CASSLSVSGANVLTF
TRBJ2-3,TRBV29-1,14,CSVQTSGGTDTQYF
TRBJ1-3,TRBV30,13,CAWSRPSGNTIYF
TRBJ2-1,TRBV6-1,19,CASSNARASGTGTNNEQFF
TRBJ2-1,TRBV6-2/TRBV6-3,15,CASSYTSGRYNEQFF
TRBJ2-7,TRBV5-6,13,CASSYRESYEQYF
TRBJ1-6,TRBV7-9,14,CASSSGTDNSPLHF
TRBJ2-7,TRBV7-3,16,CASSLLISRSFYEQYF
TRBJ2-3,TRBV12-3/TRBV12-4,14,CASRLTSGTDTQYF
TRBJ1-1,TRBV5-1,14,CASSLTGSNTEAFF
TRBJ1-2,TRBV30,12,CAWSVQGTGYTF
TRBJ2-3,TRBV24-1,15,CATRGTSGTSDTQYF
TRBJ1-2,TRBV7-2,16,CASSLGMAGDTYGYTF
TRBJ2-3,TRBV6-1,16,CASRSGTETGTDTQYF
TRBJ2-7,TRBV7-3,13,CASSAGGGSEQYF
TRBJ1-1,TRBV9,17,CASSVGVRITSDIEAFF
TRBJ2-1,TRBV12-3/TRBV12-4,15,CASSVTSGIYNEQFF